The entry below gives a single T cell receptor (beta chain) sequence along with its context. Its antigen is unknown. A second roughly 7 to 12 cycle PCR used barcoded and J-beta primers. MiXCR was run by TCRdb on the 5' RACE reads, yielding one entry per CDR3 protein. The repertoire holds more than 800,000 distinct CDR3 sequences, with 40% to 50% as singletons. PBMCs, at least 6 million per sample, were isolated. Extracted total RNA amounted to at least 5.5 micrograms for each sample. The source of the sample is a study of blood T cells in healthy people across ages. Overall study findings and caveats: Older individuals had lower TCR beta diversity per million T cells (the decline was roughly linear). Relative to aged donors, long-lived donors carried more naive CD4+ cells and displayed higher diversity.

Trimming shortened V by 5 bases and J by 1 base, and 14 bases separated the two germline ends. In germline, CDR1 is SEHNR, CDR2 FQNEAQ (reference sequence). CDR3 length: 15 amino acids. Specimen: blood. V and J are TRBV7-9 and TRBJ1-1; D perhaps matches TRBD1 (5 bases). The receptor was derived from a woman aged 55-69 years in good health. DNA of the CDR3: TGTGCCAGCAGCGAATGGGGTGGGGGGAACACTGAAGCTTTCTTT. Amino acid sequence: CASSEWGGGNTEAFF.